These T cell receptor beta chains were read from a single sample in a study of blood T cell repertoires in COVID-19. Profiling relied on immunoSEQ multiplex PCR, and the TCRdb table lists in-frame clones only, not all of them. The table includes more than 200,000 clones, 88% detected once. The specimen sequenced was peripheral blood. These receptors all stem from a man older than 75 with acute or convalescent COVID-19. The CDR3 runs from the conserved cysteine through the conserved F or W. The order of the fields is clone size, J gene, D gene, V gene, CDR3 protein, CDR3 DNA. D genes are given only for firm matches. A row's size may be missing; if present it is once, few, many or a size class.

clone size: NA; J gene: TRBJ1-1; D gene: TRBD1; V gene: TRBV28; CDR3 protein: CASSFGDRMNTEAFF; CDR3 DNA: TGTGCCAGCAGTTTTGGGGACAGGATGAACACTGAAGCTTTCTTT
clone size: NA; J gene: TRBJ1-1; D gene: TRBD1; V gene: TRBV6-2/TRBV6-3; CDR3 protein: CASSYPGQAPSRRAFF; CDR3 DNA: TGTGCCAGCAGTTACCCAGGACAGGCCCCGAGCCGAAGAGCTTTCTTT
clone size: few; J gene: TRBJ1-2; D gene: TRBD1; V gene: TRBV19; CDR3 protein: CASSIGSAGGYGYTF; CDR3 DNA: TGTGCCAGTAGTATAGGGTCAGCAGGGGGCTATGGCTACACCTTC
clone size: NA; J gene: TRBJ2-7; D gene: TRBD1; V gene: TRBV15; CDR3 protein: CATSRGVHRGNSYEQYF; CDR3 DNA: TGTGCCACCAGCAGAGGAGTCCACAGGGGTAACTCCTACGAGCAGTACTTC
clone size: NA; J gene: TRBJ1-6; D gene: TRBD1; V gene: TRBV28; CDR3 protein: CASSFWTGRNSPLHF; CDR3 DNA: TGTGCCAGCAGTTTCTGGACAGGGAGGAATTCACCCCTCCACTTT
clone size: NA; J gene: TRBJ2-5; D gene: NA; V gene: TRBV7-2; CDR3 protein: CASSRSGSQETQYF; CDR3 DNA: TGTGCCAGCAGTCGCTCCGGGTCTCAAGAGACCCAGTACTTC
clone size: NA; J gene: TRBJ1-1; D gene: NA; V gene: TRBV4-3; CDR3 protein: CASSQAVNTEAFF; CDR3 DNA: TGCGCCAGCAGCCAAGCTGTGAACACTGAAGCTTTCTTT
clone size: NA; J gene: TRBJ1-1; D gene: NA; V gene: TRBV10-3; CDR3 protein: CAISDRGNSNTEAFF; CDR3 DNA: TGTGCCATCAGTGACAGGGGAAATTCGAACACTGAAGCTTTCTTT
clone size: once; J gene: TRBJ1-1; D gene: TRBD1; V gene: TRBV3-1/TRBV3-2; CDR3 protein: CASSQGYRGLRVEAFF; CDR3 DNA: TGTGCCAGCAGCCAAGGATACAGGGGCTTAAGGGTTGAAGCTTTCTTT
clone size: few; J gene: TRBJ1-6; D gene: NA; V gene: TRBV5-1; CDR3 protein: CASSLDRQNSPLHF; CDR3 DNA: TGCGCCAGCAGCTTAGACAGACAAAATTCACCCCTCCACTTT
clone size: NA; J gene: TRBJ2-2; D gene: TRBD1; V gene: TRBV19; CDR3 protein: CASSIKWDRRTTGELFF; CDR3 DNA: TGTGCCAGTAGTATCAAATGGGACAGACGAACCACCGGGGAGCTGTTTTTT
clone size: NA; J gene: TRBJ1-1; D gene: TRBD1; V gene: TRBV7-9; CDR3 protein: CASSFGQGRTEAFF; CDR3 DNA: TGTGCCAGCAGCTTCGGACAGGGTCGGACTGAAGCTTTCTTT
clone size: once; J gene: TRBJ2-1; D gene: TRBD2; V gene: TRBV14; CDR3 protein: CASSWTSGYNEQFF; CDR3 DNA: TGTGCCAGCAGCTGGACTAGCGGCTACAATGAGCAGTTCTTC
clone size: NA; J gene: TRBJ1-1; D gene: NA; V gene: TRBV6-2/TRBV6-3; CDR3 protein: CASSYSIMNTEAFF; CDR3 DNA: TGTGCCAGCAGTTACTCCATCATGAACACTGAAGCTTTCTTT
clone size: few; J gene: TRBJ2-3; D gene: TRBD1; V gene: TRBV5-1; CDR3 protein: CASSLEGTDGGTDTQYF; CDR3 DNA: TGCGCCAGCAGCTTGGAGGGGACAGACGGGGGCACAGATACGCAGTATTTT
clone size: NA; J gene: TRBJ2-2; D gene: NA; V gene: TRBV6-4; CDR3 protein: CASRRISANTGELFF; CDR3 DNA: TGTGCCAGCAGAAGGATTAGCGCAAACACCGGGGAGCTGTTTTTT
clone size: NA; J gene: TRBJ2-5; D gene: TRBD2; V gene: TRBV4-1; CDR3 protein: CASSRRIAGDIQETQYF; CDR3 DNA: TGCGCCAGCAGCCGCCGCATAGCGGGGGATATCCAAGAGACCCAGTACTTC
clone size: NA; J gene: TRBJ2-3; D gene: TRBD2; V gene: TRBV7-9; CDR3 protein: CASSPGLAGQGRDTQYF; CDR3 DNA: TGTGCCAGCAGCCCAGGACTAGCGGGTCAGGGCAGAGATACGCAGTATTTT
clone size: once; J gene: TRBJ2-5; D gene: TRBD2; V gene: TRBV29-1; CDR3 protein: CSVGKGGETQYF; CDR3 DNA: TGCAGCGTTGGGAAGGGAGGGGAGACCCAGTACTTC
clone size: NA; J gene: TRBJ2-2; D gene: NA; V gene: TRBV4-2; CDR3 protein: CASSQDRGSGELFF; CDR3 DNA: TGTGCCAGCAGCCAAGACAGGGGCTCCGGGGAGCTGTTTTTT
clone size: NA; J gene: TRBJ2-7; D gene: TRBD1; V gene: TRBV28; CDR3 protein: CASSLWDRGTYEQYF; CDR3 DNA: TGTGCCAGCAGTTTATGGGACAGGGGTACCTACGAGCAGTACTTC
clone size: NA; J gene: TRBJ2-5; D gene: TRBD1; V gene: TRBV4-2; CDR3 protein: CASSPRQGAAETQYF; CDR3 DNA: TGTGCCAGCAGCCCCCGGCAGGGGGCCGCAGAGACCCAGTACTTC
clone size: NA; J gene: TRBJ1-5; D gene: NA; V gene: TRBV19; CDR3 protein: CASSPSSDSTRNQPQHF; CDR3 DNA: TGTGCCAGTAGTCCTTCCTCCGACTCGACTCGCAATCAGCCCCAGCATTTT
clone size: NA; J gene: TRBJ2-7; D gene: TRBD2; V gene: TRBV10-3; CDR3 protein: CAIGIRTGLKKGQYF; CDR3 DNA: TGTGCCATCGGAATTAGAACGGGACTAAAAAAAGGGCAGTACTTC
clone size: NA; J gene: TRBJ2-3; D gene: NA; V gene: TRBV29-1; CDR3 protein: CSVGAPHSGGDTQYF; CDR3 DNA: TGCAGCGTTGGTGCCCCCCATAGTGGCGGAGATACGCAGTATTTT
clone size: NA; J gene: TRBJ2-1; D gene: NA; V gene: TRBV9; CDR3 protein: CASSVRTAYNEQFF; CDR3 DNA: TGTGCCAGCAGCGTCCGGACAGCCTACAATGAGCAGTTCTTC
clone size: NA; J gene: TRBJ2-1; D gene: NA; V gene: TRBV5-8; CDR3 protein: CASSLYRTGGAYNEQFF; CDR3 DNA: TGTGCCAGCAGCTTGTATAGGACCGGGGGAGCCTACAATGAGCAGTTCTTC
clone size: NA; J gene: TRBJ2-1; D gene: TRBD2; V gene: TRBV7-8; CDR3 protein: CASSLAGRYNEQFF; CDR3 DNA: TGTGCCAGCTCACTAGCGGGACGCTACAATGAGCAGTTCTTC
clone size: NA; J gene: TRBJ2-5; D gene: TRBD2; V gene: TRBV7-9; CDR3 protein: CASSKTSGGKETQYF; CDR3 DNA: TGTGCCAGCAGCAAGACTAGCGGGGGCAAAGAGACCCAGTACTTC